These 28 T cell receptor beta chains share one sample of origin, sequenced in a study of tissue T cells after allogeneic stem cell transplantation (dated by TCRdb to the early 2020s). Receptors were amplified or captured by the immunoSEQ multiplex PCR assay. TCRdb obtained this table from immuneACCESS and retained in-frame rearrangements with V and J assigned. These tables miss some clones; where compared with another copy, unresolved V genes account for less than half of the shortfall, and the remainder is unexplained. This sample gives some 48,000 clones in total; approximately 73% of them show up just once. The ten top clones hold approximately 0.5% of the sample. Specimen: sorted cells pooled from one or two spleens. All receptors derive from a pool of C57BL/6 mice in good health.

About this clone itself: Gene names follow the mouse nomenclature. The read halts 1 residue ahead of the CDR3 end, with the missing end drawn from the germline J gene. V and J are TRBV29 and TRBJ1-1; D may be TRBD1 (6 bases). Trimming took off 5 bases at V and 6 bases at J, with 10 bases between the two ends. Germline values: CDR1 MSHET, CDR2 SYDVDS. This CDR3 is built from 12 residues. The covered CDR3 bases are TGTGCTAGCAGTCCCCAGGGGCCAGAAGTCTTC. Protein: CASSPQGPEVF. The CDR3 reads in full as CASSPQGPEVFF.

Of note for this clone: The gene symbols are mouse symbols. The CDR3 extends 1 residue past the end of the read, so its final part is completed from the germline J gene. The chain joins TRBV1 to TRBJ1-4; D remains unclear. CDR3 length equals 14 residues. The germline CDR1 and CDR2 sequences are NSQYPW and LRSPGD (reference sequence). V lost 1 base and J 4 bases, leaving 7 bases between the germline ends. The CDR3 region is CTCSAGYSNERLFF. The part of the CDR3 DNA that was read is TGCACCTGCAGTGCAGGATACAGCAACGAAAGATTATTT.

Points on this clone: Gene labels here are mouse ones. The CDR3 end lies 1 residue beyond the end of the read and is filled in from the germline J gene. Additional DNA sequences in this sample encode the identical CDR3. The gene calls are TRBV13-2 and TRBJ2-2, with D maybe TRBD1 (5 bases). CDR1 is NNHNN, CDR2 SYGAGS, per germline (reference sequence). Trimming cost V 2 bases and J 0 bases, with 5 bases left between them. The CDR3 has 14 residues. This chain's CDR3 is CASGDRANTGQLYF. The covered CDR3 bases are TGTGCCAGCGGTGACAGGGCAAACACCGGGCAGCTCTAC.

As for this clone: Mouse germline and gene names are used. The read stops 1 residue short of the end of the CDR3; the missing end is completed from the germline J gene. The rearrangement joins TRBV17 to TRBJ2-5; 11 bases fit TRBD2. Germline values: CDR1 MNHDT, CDR2 YYDKIL. This CDR3 is built from 14 residues. With 5 bases clipped from V and 6 bases from J, the junction kept 4 bases outside the gene matches. The CDR3 reads CASSATGGADTQYF. The sequenced part of the CDR3 DNA is TGTGCTAGCAGTGCCACTGGGGGGGCGGACACCCAGTAC. Full variable domain (remainder filled in from reference TRBV17 and TRBJ2-5): DTTVKQNPRYKLARVGKPVNLICSQTMNHDTMYWYQKKPNQAPKLLLFYYDKILNREADTFEKFQSSRPNNSFCSLYIGSAGLEYSAMYLCASSATGGADTQYFGPGTRLLVL.

A note on this clone: The genes are named according to mouse. The read halts 1 residue ahead of the CDR3 end, with the missing end drawn from the germline J gene. This chain joins TRBV13-2 and TRBJ2-4; D uncertain. There are 15 residues in the CDR3. Trimming took off 0 bases at V and 2 bases at J, with 10 bases between the two ends. Germline V CDR1 and CDR2: NNHNN, SYGAGS (reference sequence). The CDR3: CASGDAAGSQNTLYF. The sequenced part of the CDR3 DNA is TGTGCCAGCGGTGATGCAGCGGGGTCTCAAAACACCTTGTAC.

This clone has a handful of counts. Gene labels here are mouse ones. The missing CDR3 end, 1 residue past where the read stops, is filled in from the germline J gene. V usage is TRBV3 and J usage is TRBJ2-1, with unresolved D. V lost 0 bases, J lost 4 bases, and 10 bases lay in between. Germline assignment: CDR1 SNHLY and CDR2 FYNGKV (reference sequence). The CDR3 is 15 residues long. Here the CDR3 reads CASSLADPRYAEQFF. The sequenced CDR3 bases are TGTGCCAGCAGCTTAGCGGACCCGAGATATGCTGAGCAGTTC.

As regards this clone: Gene names and germline match the mouse. The observed sequence ends 1 residue before the CDR3 terminus, with the missing tail filled in from the germline J gene. The rearrangement links TRBV2 to TRBJ1-4; 9 bases match TRBD1. The CDR3 length is 19 residues. Germline V gene lookup returns CDR1 LGHNA and CDR2 YSYQKL. J was trimmed by 0 bases and V by 0 bases; bases with no gene match: 8. CDR3 in amino acids: CASSQDSAGTGISNERLFF. Incomplete CDR3 DNA: TGTGCCAGCAGCCAAGACTCAGCCGGGACAGGGATTTCCAACGAAAGATTATTT.

Note on this clone: Mouse gene names apply. The CDR3 end lies 1 residue beyond the end of the read and is filled in from the germline J gene. V and J are TRBV16 and TRBJ1-1; D unclear. Trimming took off 6 bases at V and 4 bases at J, with 6 bases between the two ends. Germline-derived CDR1 and CDR2 are SGHSA and FRNQAP. This CDR3 has 11 residues. CDR3 protein: CASSRPTEVFF. CDR3 DNA (partial): TGTGCAAGCAGTCGACCCACAGAAGTCTTC.

As regards this clone: Mouse gene names and germline throughout. The read ends 1 residue shy of where the CDR3 ends; the end is completed using the germline J gene. This chain joins TRBV13-2 and TRBJ2-7; no clear D. CDR3 length: 12 residues. V lost 6 bases, J lost 3 bases, and 10 bases lay in between. Germline CDR1 NNHNN, CDR2 SYGAGS (reference sequence). CDR3 DNA, as far as it was read: TGTGCCAGCGAAGGCCAGAACTATGAACAGTAC. Translation gives CASEGQNYEQY. The whole CDR3 protein reads CASEGQNYEQYF.

A note on this clone: Gene and germline names: mouse. The read terminates 1 residue before the CDR3 end, so the remaining end is supplied by the germline J gene. The chain joins TRBV13-2 to TRBJ1-4; 10 nucleotides align to TRBD1. This CDR3 is built from 16 residues. Trimming at V came to 1 base and at J to 5 bases, leaving 5 bases not matched to a gene. CDR1 NNHNN and CDR2 SYGAGS come from the germline V gene (reference sequence). The covered CDR3 bases are TGTGCCAGCGGTGATCAGGGACAGGGGAAAAACGAAAGATTATTT. The encoded protein is CASGDQGQGKNERLF. The entire CDR3 protein is CASGDQGQGKNERLFF.

On this clone: These gene names are mouse names. The read comes to an end 1 residue before the CDR3 does, leaving the germline J gene to fill in the end. Additional DNA sequences in this sample encode the identical CDR3. V usage is TRBV13-2 and J usage is TRBJ1-1; D is unresolved. Looked up from germline, CDR1 is NNHNN and CDR2 is SYGAGS (reference sequence). Trimming removed 2 bases from V and 1 base from J, with 3 bases in between. The CDR3 has 12 amino acids. The CDR3 spells CASGDRNTEVFF. The covered CDR3 bases are TGTGCCAGCGGTGACCGGAACACAGAAGTCTTC.

The table lists this clone with a few counts. Genes and germline come from the mouse. The read ends 1 residue before the CDR3 terminus; that terminus is restored from the germline J gene. The rearrangement links TRBV4 to TRBJ2-1; D unresolved. CDR3 length: 11 amino acids. Between the trimmed V and J ends, which lost 7 bases and 2 bases, there was a span of 3 bases. In germline, CDR1 is LGHDT, CDR2 YNNKQL (reference sequence). CDR3 bases read: TGTGCCAGCATCGACTATGCTGAGCAGTTC. Amino acid sequence: CASIDYAEQF. The entire CDR3 sequence reads CASIDYAEQFF.

With regard to this clone: Germline and genes here are mouse. The read falls 1 residue short of the CDR3 end, and the missing part is taken from the germline J gene. This chain links TRBV19 with TRBJ2-7; TRBD2 matches 8 bases. V lost 3 bases and J lost 0; bases outside the gene matches: 5. Per germline, CDR1 FNHDT and CDR2 SITEND (reference sequence). The CDR3 spans 15 residues. The sequenced part of the CDR3 DNA is TGTGCCAGCAGTAACGGACTGGGAAGCTCCTATGAACAGTAC. Its translation: CASSNGLGSSYEQY. The entire CDR3 reads CASSNGLGSSYEQYF. The whole variable domain, filled in from reference TRBV19 and TRBJ2-7, reads GGIITQTPKFLIGQEGQKLTLKCQQNFNHDTMYWYRQDSGKGLRLIYYSITENDLQKGDLSEGYDASREKKSSFSLTVTSAQKNEMAVFLCASSNGLGSSYEQYFGPGTRLTVL.

As concerns this clone: Mouse gene names apply. The CDR3 goes on 1 residue after the read ends, and that part is filled in from the germline J gene. V usage is TRBV5 and J usage is TRBJ1-6; tentatively, D is TRBD1 (6 bases). TRBJ1-6 is labeled an ORF, and its function is uncertain. Trimming took off 0 bases at V and 6 bases at J, with 12 bases between the two ends. Germline V gene lookup returns CDR1 LGHNA and CDR2 YNLKQL (reference sequence). The length of the CDR3 is 16 residues. The sequenced part of the CDR3 DNA is TGTGCCAGCAGCCAAGATCAACAGGGAGGTAATTCGCCCCTCTAC. Protein: CASSQDQQGGNSPLY. The complete CDR3 reads CASSQDQQGGNSPLYF.

Of note for this clone: Any gene name here is a mouse gene name. The read falls 1 residue short of the CDR3 end, and the missing part is taken from the germline J gene. V usage is TRBV26 and J usage is TRBJ1-1; 10 nucleotides line up with TRBD1. The V gene end was trimmed by 4 bases and the J gene end by 4 bases; junction bases not matched to a gene: 3. CDR3 size: 14 residues. Germline V gives CDR1 KGHPV, CDR2 FQNQEV (reference sequence). The CDR3 sequence is CASSPTGGFTEVFF. The DNA read from the CDR3 is TGTGCCAGCAGTCCGACAGGGGGCTTCACAGAAGTCTTC.

In regard to this clone: The listed genes are named as in mouse. The read finishes 1 residue shy of the CDR3 end, and the germline J gene is used to complete it. V gene TRBV12-2 combines with J gene TRBJ2-1; weak D call: TRBD1 (5 bases). The germline V and J ends were trimmed by 2 bases and 3 bases, with 10 bases remaining between them. This CDR3 is 14 amino acids long. Germline CDR1 SGHLS, CDR2 HYDKME. CDR3 DNA, as far as it was read: TGTGCCAGCTCTCCTGGACAATCCTATGCTGAGCAGTTC. This codes for CASSPGQSYAEQF. The whole CDR3 sequence reads CASSPGQSYAEQFF.

Comments on this clone: The listed genes are named as in mouse. The read terminates 1 residue ahead of where the CDR3 ends, so the germline J gene completes it. V and J are TRBV14 and TRBJ2-5; TRBD2 matches 9 bases. This CDR3 contains 14 residues. V trimming: 5 bases; J trimming: 2 bases; junction bases outside the gene matches: 3. Germline V gene sequence: CDR1 SGHDT, CDR2 FRDEAV. CDR3 protein: CASRLWGGQDTQYF. Partial CDR3 DNA: TGTGCCAGCAGACTCTGGGGGGGCCAAGACACCCAGTAC.

As regards this clone: Gene names are the mouse ones. The CDR3 extends 1 residue past the end of the read, so its final part is completed from the germline J gene. Other nucleotide sequences in the sample specify the same CDR3. The rearrangement uses TRBV1 and TRBJ2-1; TRBD2 agrees at 9 bases. Germline V CDR1 and CDR2: NSQYPW, LRSPGD (reference sequence). V lost 0 bases to trimming and J lost 4 bases; unmatched junction nucleotides: 1. The CDR3 contains 15 residues. The CDR3: CTCSADWGGYAEQFF. Partial CDR3 DNA: TGCACCTGCAGTGCAGACTGGGGGGGGTATGCTGAGCAGTTC. The full variable domain, rest sourced from reference TRBV1 and TRBJ2-1, is VTLLEQNPRWRLVPRGQAVNLRCILKNSQYPWMSWYQQDLQKQLQWLFTLRSPGDKEVKSLPGADYLATRVTDTELRLQVANMSQGRTLYCTCSADWGGYAEQFFGPGTRLTVL.

Note on this clone: The listed genes are named as in mouse. The DNA ends 1 residue before the CDR3 does, and the rest of the CDR3 is filled in from the germline J gene. The chain has TRBV17 and TRBJ2-5; 8 bases are shared with TRBD1. Germline V lookup: CDR1 MNHDT, CDR2 YYDKIL. J was trimmed by 4 bases and V by 3 bases; bases with no gene match: 3. This CDR3 comprises 14 residues. Partial CDR3 DNA: TGTGCTAGCAGTAGCACAGGGGGAGAAGACACCCAGTAC. Amino acids: CASSSTGGEDTQY. The entire CDR3 sequence reads CASSSTGGEDTQYF.

As concerns this clone: Gene names and germline refer to mouse. The observed sequence ends 1 residue before the CDR3 terminus, with the missing tail filled in from the germline J gene. This chain uses TRBV16 with TRBJ2-5, with 8 positions matching TRBD2. Per germline, CDR1 SGHSA and CDR2 FRNQAP. V shed 4 bases and J 2 bases; nucleotides not matched to a gene: 2. The CDR3 has 14 residues. The sequenced part of the CDR3 DNA is TGTGCAAGCAGCTGGGGGGGCGTCCAAGACACCCAGTAC. Translated: CASSWGGVQDTQY. The complete CDR3 reads CASSWGGVQDTQYF.

This clone showed up just once. Mouse gene names and germline throughout. The sequence runs out 1 residue before the end of the CDR3; the remainder is reconstructed from the germline J gene. This chain connects TRBV31 to TRBJ1-6, with D possibly matching TRBD1 (5 bases). TRBJ1-6 carries the ORF label, with uncertain function. The germline V gene has CDR1 GKSSPN and CDR2 SITVG. This CDR3 contains 13 residues. Trimming cost V 3 bases and J 3 bases, with 6 bases left between them. CDR3 DNA, as far as it was read: TGTGCCTGGAGGGGGCGCTATAATTCGCCCCTCTAC. Translated, it gives CAWRGRYNSPLY. The full CDR3 sequence reads CAWRGRYNSPLYF.

A word on this clone: These gene names are mouse names. The CDR3 is cut off 1 residue early in the read; its end comes from the germline J gene. The V gene is TRBV2, the J gene TRBJ1-1; no definite D call. The CDR3 runs 13 residues. Trimming removed 1 base at V and 1 base at J, with 4 bases between. Germline CDR1 LGHNA, CDR2 YSYQKL. Here the CDR3 reads CASSQVRNTEVFF. The sequenced CDR3 bases are TGTGCCAGCAGCCAAGTTCGAAACACAGAAGTCTTC.

Comments on this clone: Gene names refer to mouse genes. The read falls 1 residue short of the CDR3 end, and the missing part is taken from the germline J gene. V usage is TRBV13-1 and J usage is TRBJ1-6, with D uncertain. TRBJ1-6 is labeled an ORF, and its function is uncertain. Looked up from germline, CDR1 is NSHNY and CDR2 is SYGAGN. Deletions cut 0 bases from V and 7 bases from J, with 8 bases between. This CDR3 has 14 amino acids. The CDR3 DNA, read in part, is TGTGCCAGCAGTGATGAGGGCGGGAATTCGCCCCTCTAC. Encoded protein: CASSDEGGNSPLY. The CDR3 reads in full as CASSDEGGNSPLYF.

Concerning this clone itself: These gene names are mouse names. The CDR3 end falls 1 residue outside the read, so it is completed with the germline J gene. Other DNA sequences in this sample translate to the same CDR3. The gene calls are TRBV13-2 and TRBJ2-5; 7 nucleotides match TRBD2. Germline CDR1 is NNHNN and CDR2 is SYGAGS (reference sequence). The CDR3 extends over 13 amino acids. V lost 2 bases to trimming and J lost 4 bases; unmatched junction nucleotides: 1. Incomplete CDR3 DNA: TGTGCCAGCGGTGACCTGGGGGAAGACACCCAGTAC. Its protein is CASGDLGEDTQY. The whole CDR3 protein reads CASGDLGEDTQYF.

About this clone itself: Gene and germline names: mouse. The read comes to an end 1 residue before the CDR3 does, leaving the germline J gene to fill in the end. The rearrangement joins TRBV13-3 to TRBJ2-4, with TRBD1 as a possible D gene (6 bases). The germline V and J ends were trimmed by 3 bases and 1 base, with 6 bases remaining between them. Germline V lookup: CDR1 NNHDY, CDR2 SYVADS. The CDR3 has 13 residues. The CDR3 DNA, read in part, is TGTGCCAGCAGTGGACAGGGTCAAAACACCTTGTAC. The encoded protein is CASSGQGQNTLY. The CDR3 in full is CASSGQGQNTLYF.

With regard to this clone: Genes here carry mouse names. The CDR3 end is not reached by the read, which stops 1 residue before it; the germline J gene fills it in. The rearrangement links TRBV13-2 to TRBJ2-4; D call uncertain. CDR3 length: 12 residues. V dropped 2 bases and J dropped 4 bases, with 5 bases sitting between them. Per the germline V gene, CDR1 is NNHNN and CDR2 is SYGAGS (reference sequence). CDR3 DNA, as far as it was read: TGTGCCAGCGGTGAAACAAAAAACACCTTGTAC. Translation: CASGETKNTLY. The CDR3 in full is CASGETKNTLYF.

This clone was seen only once. The genes are named according to mouse. The CDR3 extends 1 residue past the end of the read, so its final part is completed from the germline J gene. The rearrangement uses TRBV12-1 and TRBJ1-2; a weak D match, TRBD1 (5 bases). Trimming stripped 2 bases from V and 3 bases from J, with 9 bases between. This CDR3 has 13 amino acids. Germline V gene sequence: CDR1 SGHSN, CDR2 HYEKVE. CDR3 region: CASSRGDDSDYTF. The sequenced part of the CDR3 DNA is TGTGCCAGCTCTCGAGGGGACGACTCCGACTACACC.

As concerns this clone: Gene names follow the mouse nomenclature. The CDR3 end lies 1 residue beyond the end of the read and is filled in from the germline J gene. The chain couples TRBV12-2 to TRBJ1-3, with TRBD1 identical over 7 bases. V shed 0 bases, J shed 6 bases, and the junction held 4 bases outside the gene matches. Germline-derived CDR1 and CDR2 are SGHLS and HYDKME. The CDR3 loop spans 14 amino acids. The sequenced CDR3 bases are TGTGCCAGCTCTCTCGAGGGGGCGGAAAATACGCTCTAT. Translation: CASSLEGAENTLY. The whole CDR3 is CASSLEGAENTLYF.